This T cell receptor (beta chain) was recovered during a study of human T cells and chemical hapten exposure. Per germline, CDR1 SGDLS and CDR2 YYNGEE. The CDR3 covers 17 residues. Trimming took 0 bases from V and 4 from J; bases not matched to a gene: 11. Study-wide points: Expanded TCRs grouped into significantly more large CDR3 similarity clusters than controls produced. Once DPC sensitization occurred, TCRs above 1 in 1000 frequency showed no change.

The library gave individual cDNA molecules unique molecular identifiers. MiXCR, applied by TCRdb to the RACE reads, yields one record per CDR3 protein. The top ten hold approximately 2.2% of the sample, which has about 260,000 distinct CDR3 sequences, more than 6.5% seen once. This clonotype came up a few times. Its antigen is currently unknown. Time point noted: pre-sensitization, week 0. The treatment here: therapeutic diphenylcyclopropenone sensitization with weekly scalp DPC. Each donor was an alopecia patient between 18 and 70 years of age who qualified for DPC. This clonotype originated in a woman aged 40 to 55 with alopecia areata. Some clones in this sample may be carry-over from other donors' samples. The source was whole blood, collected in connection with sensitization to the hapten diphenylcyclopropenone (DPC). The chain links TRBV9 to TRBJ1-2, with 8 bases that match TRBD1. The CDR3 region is CASSVDLPGTGGYGYTF. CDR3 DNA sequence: TGTGCCAGCAGCGTAGACTTGCCGGGGACAGGAGGCTATGGCTACACCTTC.